The subject of this entry is one TCR beta chain. TCRdb's table, derived via immunoSEQ multiplex PCR, lists solely in-frame clones and lacks some. This sample yields nearly 1,000,000 clones, of which more than 75% are seen a single time; approximately 1.5% belongs to the top ten. The data derive from a study of shared clonotypes between healthy human individuals. Study summary: CD8 memory received one plate per donor, CD8 naive two, CD4 memory three and CD4 naive three.

CDR3 length: 15 amino acids. Between the trimmed V and J ends, which lost 2 bases and 5 bases, there was a span of 15 bases. CDR1 is SEHNR and CDR2 is FQNEAQ in the germline V gene (reference sequence). V and J are TRBV7-9 and TRBJ2-5; possibly TRBD1 for D (6 bases). Specimen: memory CD4+ T cells sorted from blood. Indicated subset: CD45RA-negative fraction. This clonotype was sampled from a man between 18 and 29 years old in good health. The CDR3 coding sequence is TGTGCCAGCAGCTTATGGACAGAGCGTACGGAGACCCAGTACTTC. Its protein product is CASSLWTERTETQYF.